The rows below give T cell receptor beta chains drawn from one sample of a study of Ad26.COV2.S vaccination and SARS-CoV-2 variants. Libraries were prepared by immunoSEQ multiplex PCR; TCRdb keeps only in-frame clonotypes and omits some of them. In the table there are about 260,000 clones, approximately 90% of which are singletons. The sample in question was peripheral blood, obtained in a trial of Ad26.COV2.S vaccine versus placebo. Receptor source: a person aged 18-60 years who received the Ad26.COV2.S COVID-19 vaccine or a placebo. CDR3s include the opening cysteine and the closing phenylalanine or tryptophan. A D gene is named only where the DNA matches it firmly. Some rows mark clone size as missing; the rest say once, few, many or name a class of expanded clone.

TGTGCCAGCAGCTTCGCAAGAGGGAACACTGAAGCTTTCTTT | CASSFARGNTEAFF | TRBV7-9 | . | . | TRBJ1-1
TGTGCCAGCAGCTCACGGCGGGGGTCAACGGAAAAACTGTTTTTT | CASSSRRGSTEKLFF | TRBV13 | . | . | TRBJ1-4
TGTGCCAGCAGTTTAGGGCGTACTCACAATGAGCAGTTCTTC | CASSLGRTHNEQFF | TRBV28 | . | . | TRBJ2-1
TGTGCCAGCAAAGGGGGGGGATTTACCGGAAACACCATATATTTT | CASKGGGFTGNTIYF | TRBV2 | . | . | TRBJ1-3
TGTGCCAGCAGTTCTTGGGTAGCTCCAGATACGCAGTATTTT | CASSSWVAPDTQYF | TRBV27 | . | . | TRBJ2-3
TGTGCCAGCAGCAAAGCACGGGTGGTCGGGAACACTGAAGCTTTCTTT | CASSKARVVGNTEAFF | TRBV21-1 | few | . | TRBJ1-1
TGTGCCAGCAGCCTCCGGGGGAACACCGGGGAGCTGTTTTTT | CASSLRGNTGELFF | TRBV5-6 | . | . | TRBJ2-2
TGCGCCATCCCTGACAGGGGGCAAAGCTCTGGAAACACCATATATTTT | CAIPDRGQSSGNTIYF | TRBV23-1 | . | TRBD1 | TRBJ1-3
TGTGCCAGCAGCCAAGTAACTAGCGGGGGGGCTTCACCTAGAGATACGCAGTATTTT | CASSQVTSGGASPRDTQYF | TRBV4-2 | . | TRBD2 | TRBJ2-3
TGTGCCAGCAGCCCCCGACAGGGTGGAGAGACCCAGTACTTC | CASSPRQGGETQYF | TRBV14 | . | TRBD1 | TRBJ2-5
TGCGCCAGCAGCTTTGACTTTGGAAATTCACCCCTCCACTTT | CASSFDFGNSPLHF | TRBV5-1 | . | . | TRBJ1-6
TGTGCCAGCCGCCCCTTGACGAGGCCCTCAGAAAACACCTTC | CASRPLTRPSENTF | TRBV6-2/TRBV6-3 | . | . | TRBJ1-2
TGTGCCAGCAGCCTAACTGGGTTCACTGAAGCTTTCTTT | CASSLTGFTEAFF | TRBV12-3/TRBV12-4 | once | . | TRBJ1-1
TGTGCCAGCAGCCCATACTACAGGCGTCTTGGCGATGGTGAGCCCCTCCACTTT | CASSPYYRRLGDGEPLHF | TRBV7-6 | . | . | TRBJ1-6
TGCAGCGTTGAGGGGGCTATCACTGAAGCTTTCTTT | CSVEGAITEAFF | TRBV29-1 | . | . | TRBJ1-1
TGCGCCAGCAGCTTGGCTATCTCTTCGACCACCCCTGAAGCTTTCTTT | CASSLAISSTTPEAFF | TRBV5-1 | . | . | TRBJ1-1
TGTGCCAGCAGCGCCTACAGGGGGGAAGGATATGGCTACACCTTC | CASSAYRGEGYGYTF | TRBV6-2/TRBV6-3 | . | TRBD1 | TRBJ1-2
TGTGCCAGTAGTATATCTAGCGGGAGGTACAATGAGCAGTTCTTC | CASSISSGRYNEQFF | TRBV19 | . | TRBD2 | TRBJ2-1
TGTGCCAGCAGTTATTCGGCGGGAGGTACCTACCATGAGCAGTTCTTC | CASSYSAGGTYHEQFF | TRBV6-2/TRBV6-3 | . | TRBD2 | TRBJ2-1
TGTGCCAGCAGCAGCCCCGGCCAAGAGACCCAGTACTTC | CASSSPGQETQYF | TRBV6-5 | . | . | TRBJ2-5
TGCGCCAGCAGTCTATGGAGCTCTGGGGCCAACGTCCTGACTTTC | CASSLWSSGANVLTF | TRBV5-1 | . | . | TRBJ2-6
TGTGCCAGCACTGCCGACAGGGCTAGCAATCAGCCCCAGCATTTT | CASTADRASNQPQHF | TRBV6-5 | few | TRBD1 | TRBJ1-5
TGTGCCAGCAGCTCCTCGACAGGGGGCCCTGGAAACACCATATATTTT | CASSSSTGGPGNTIYF | TRBV5-4 | . | TRBD1 | TRBJ1-3
TGTGCCAGCAGTTTATCAGGACAGGGGTCCTATGGCTACACCTTC | CASSLSGQGSYGYTF | TRBV27 | . | TRBD1 | TRBJ1-2
TGTGCCAGCATACGTAGCGGGGGCTTCTCCTACGAGCAGTACTTC | CASIRSGGFSYEQYF | TRBV11-2 | . | TRBD2 | TRBJ2-7
TGCGCCAGCAGTGAGTTACAGGGAAACACCATATATTTT | CASSELQGNTIYF | TRBV10-1 | . | . | TRBJ1-3
TGTGCCAGCAGCTTAGTTCCGGGATTAGAGCAGTTCTTC | CASSLVPGLEQFF | TRBV11-1 | . | . | TRBJ2-1
TGTGCCAGCAGCGTAGGTTTGGCAGGGAGTCTCCATGAAAAACTGTTTTTT | CASSVGLAGSLHEKLFF | TRBV9 | few | . | TRBJ1-4
TGCGCCAGCAGGACTAGCGGCACAGATACGCAGTATTTT | CASRTSGTDTQYF | TRBV10-2 | . | TRBD2 | TRBJ2-3
TGTGCCAGCAGCGTCTCCGGGACAGGGAGACCCGCCGCTAATGAAAAACTGTTTTTT | CASSVSGTGRPAANEKLFF | TRBV9 | . | TRBD1 | TRBJ1-4
TGTGCCAGCAGCTTAGGGGGGCTTGGTAGCAATCAGCCCCAGCATTTT | CASSLGGLGSNQPQHF | TRBV7-2 | few | . | TRBJ1-5
TGTGCCAGCAGCGAACAGGGAATTCGCGAGCAGTACTTC | CASSEQGIREQYF | TRBV3-1/TRBV3-2 | . | . | TRBJ2-7
TGTGCCACCAGTGTCGGGACTAGCGGGAGGGCCAGAGACAATGAGCAGTTCTTC | CATSVGTSGRARDNEQFF | TRBV24-1 | once | TRBD2 | TRBJ2-1
TGTGCCAGCAGCTTAAGCAGGGCTCGGAATCGGGGGTTTTTCCTATATGGCTACACCTTC | CASSLSRARNRGFFLYGYTF | TRBV11-3 | few | . | TRBJ1-2
TGTGCCAGCAGTTACGTCCAGGGGAATAATTCACCCCTCCACTTT | CASSYVQGNNSPLHF | TRBV6-5 | . | . | TRBJ1-6
TGTGCCAGCCGCGGGAGGGTCCTCTGGGAGCAGTTCTTC | CASRGRVLWEQFF | TRBV6-5 | . | TRBD2 | TRBJ2-1
TGCGCCAGCAGCTTGGAGACAGGGATGGGTCCTAACTATGGCTACACCTTC | CASSLETGMGPNYGYTF | TRBV5-1 | once | TRBD1 | TRBJ1-2
TGTGCCAGCAGCTTAGCCCAAGGGGGCAGAGACGAGCAGTACTTC | CASSLAQGGRDEQYF | TRBV7-8 | . | TRBD1 | TRBJ2-7
TGCGCCAGCAGAGGACTAGCGAGTTACACCGGGGAGCTGTTTTTT | CASRGLASYTGELFF | TRBV10-2 | . | TRBD2 | TRBJ2-2
TGTGCCAGCAGCCCACAATCCCTCAGACAGACAGATACGCAGTATTTT | CASSPQSLRQTDTQYF | TRBV7-8 | once | . | TRBJ2-3
TGTGCCAGCAGCTCGCCTCGGACAGTAACAGATACGCAGTATTTT | CASSSPRTVTDTQYF | TRBV5-6 | few | . | TRBJ2-3
TGTGCCAGCAGTCCATCCGGGGCAATCTTATACTTC | CASSPSGAILYF | TRBV6-5 | . | . | TRBJ2-7
TGTGCCAGCAGCTTCGAGGGGGAGAATGAGCAGTTCTTC | CASSFEGENEQFF | TRBV7-3 | once | . | TRBJ2-1
TGTGCCAGCAGCGTGAGCGGGGGGATGAACACCGGGGAGCTGTTTTTT | CASSVSGGMNTGELFF | TRBV7-6 | . | TRBD2 | TRBJ2-2
TGCGCCAGCAGCGCAACCTTTGGGACAGGGAGGGGAAGGGGGAATGAGCAGTTCTTC | CASSATFGTGRGRGNEQFF | TRBV5-1 | . | TRBD1 | TRBJ2-1
TGTGCCAGCTCAGCGGACGGAGGAAATCAGCCCCAGCATTTT | CASSADGGNQPQHF | TRBV18 | . | . | TRBJ1-5